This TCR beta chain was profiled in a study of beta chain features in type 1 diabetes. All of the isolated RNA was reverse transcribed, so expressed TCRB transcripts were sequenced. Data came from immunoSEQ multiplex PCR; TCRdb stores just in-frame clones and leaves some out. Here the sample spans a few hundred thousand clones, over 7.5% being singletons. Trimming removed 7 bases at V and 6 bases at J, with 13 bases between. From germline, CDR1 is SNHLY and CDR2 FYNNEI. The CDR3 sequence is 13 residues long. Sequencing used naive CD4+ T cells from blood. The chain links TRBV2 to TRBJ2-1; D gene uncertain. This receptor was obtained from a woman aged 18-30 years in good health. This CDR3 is CASTRSGVNEQFF. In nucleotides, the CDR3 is TGTGCCAGCACTAGGTCGGGTGTCAATGAGCAGTTCTTC.